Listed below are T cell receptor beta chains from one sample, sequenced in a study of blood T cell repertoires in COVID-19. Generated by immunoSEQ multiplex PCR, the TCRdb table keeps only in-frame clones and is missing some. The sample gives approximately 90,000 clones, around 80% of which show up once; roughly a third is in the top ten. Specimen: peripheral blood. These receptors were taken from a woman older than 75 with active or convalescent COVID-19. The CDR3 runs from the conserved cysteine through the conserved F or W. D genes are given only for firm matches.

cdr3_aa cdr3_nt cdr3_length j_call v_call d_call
CASSESRYYGYTF TGTGCCAGCAGTGAGAGCCGCTACTATGGCTACACCTTC 13 TRBJ1-2 TRBV2 NA
CASRDVGGLAVDNEQFF TGCGCCAGCAGAGACGTAGGGGGGCTAGCGGTGGACAATGAGCAGTTCTTC 17 TRBJ2-1 TRBV5-1 NA
CASSLALAGSYEQYF TGCGCCAGCAGCTTGGCGCTAGCGGGATCCTACGAGCAGTACTTC 15 TRBJ2-7 TRBV5-1 TRBD2
CASRDTGVRSWHF TGTGCCAGCAGAGATACAGGGGTCCGCTCCTGGCATTTT 13 TRBJ1-5 TRBV28 TRBD1
CSVEELRAWNTEAFF TGCAGCGTTGAAGAGTTGAGGGCCTGGAACACTGAAGCTTTCTTT 15 TRBJ1-1 TRBV29-1 NA
CASSPGGLAGGTGELFF TGTGCCAGCAGCCCCGGGGGACTAGCGGGGGGCACCGGGGAGCTGTTTTTT 17 TRBJ2-2 TRBV11-2 TRBD2
CATSDRGQFGDEQFF TGTGCCACCAGTGATCGGGGACAGTTTGGGGATGAGCAGTTCTTC 15 TRBJ2-1 TRBV24-1 TRBD1
CASSRQTRTGFDTGELFF TGCGCCAGCAGCAGGCAAACAAGGACAGGGTTTGACACCGGGGAGCTGTTTTTT 18 TRBJ2-2 TRBV5-1 TRBD1
CAGQFDRSSYNEQFF TGTGCCGGCCAATTCGACCGGAGCTCCTACAATGAGCAGTTCTTC 15 TRBJ2-1 TRBV2 NA
CASSLTPRVSEQFF TGTGCCAGCAGCTTAACCCCGAGGGTTTCTGAGCAGTTCTTC 14 TRBJ2-1 TRBV7-3 NA
CASRRDRVFGYTF TGTGCCAGCAGAAGGGACAGGGTCTTCGGCTACACCTTC 13 TRBJ1-2 TRBV6-6 TRBD1
CASSFITGSIEAFF TGTGCCAGCAGCTTTATCACAGGGTCAATTGAAGCTTTCTTT 14 TRBJ1-1 TRBV5-4 NA
CASSSTGGYTEAFF TGTGCCAGCAGTTCGACAGGGGGTTACACTGAAGCTTTCTTT 14 TRBJ1-1 TRBV27 TRBD1
CASSYSSDRNSYEQYF TGTGCCAGCAGTTACTCGAGCGACAGAAACTCCTACGAGCAGTACTTC 16 TRBJ2-7 TRBV6-2/TRBV6-3 NA
CASSPDGGGSLNTEAFF TGCGCCAGCAGCCCGGATGGGGGCGGATCTCTGAACACTGAAGCTTTCTTT 17 TRBJ1-1 TRBV5-1 NA
CASSLRQGSNTGELFF TGTGCCAGTAGTCTTCGACAGGGCTCGAACACCGGGGAGCTGTTTTTT 16 TRBJ2-2 TRBV19 TRBD1